A single sample is the source of the 5 T cell receptor beta chains below, sequenced in a study of technical replicates of blood from several donors. TCRdb's table, derived via immunoSEQ multiplex PCR, lists solely in-frame clones and lacks some. The sample contains some 60,000 clones, approximately 87% of which appear only once. Material: PBMCs. These receptors all stem from a human donor in good health. Some clones in this sample may be carry-over from other donors' samples.

This chain joins TRBV4-3 and TRBJ1-6; 8 positions agree with TRBD1. The CDR3 length is 15 residues. V dropped 3 bases and J dropped 10; count of bases not matched to a gene: 8. Germline CDR1 and CDR2: LGHNA and YSLEER. In DNA, the CDR3 is TGCGCCAGCAGCCAGGGGGACAGGTGGGGATCACCCCTCCACTTT. This translates into CASSQGDRWGSPLHF.

The genes are TRBV6-5 and TRBJ2-7; TRBD1 matches at 7 bases. J gave up 1 base and V 7 bases, and 1 base lay outside the gene matches. Germline V gene lookup returns CDR1 MNHEY and CDR2 SVGAGI. The CDR3 runs to 12 residues. The CDR3 coding sequence is TGTGCCAGCATGGGACAGTCCTACGAGCAGTACTTC. This translates into CASMGQSYEQYF.

The chain has TRBV4-1 and TRBJ2-1; 7 positions match TRBD2. With 1 base clipped from V and 7 bases from J, the junction kept 16 bases outside the gene matches. The germline CDR1 and CDR2 sequences are MGHRA and YSYEKL. The CDR3 is 18 residues long. CDR3 sequence: CASSQAPGTSAAGNEQFF. In nucleotides, the CDR3 is TGCGCCAGCAGCCAAGCCCCCGGCACTAGCGCCGCAGGGAATGAGCAGTTCTTC.

The genes are TRBV6-5 and TRBJ2-5, with D tentatively TRBD1 (6 bases). Trimming removed 5 bases at V and 3 bases at J, with 13 bases between. The V gene's germline CDR1 is MNHEY and CDR2 SVGAGI. The CDR3 runs to 14 residues. CDR3 loop: CASSHRTAKETQYF. The CDR3 nucleotides are TGTGCCAGCAGTCACCGGACAGCAAAAGAGACCCAGTACTTC.

This chain uses TRBV5-4 with TRBJ1-2; maybe TRBD1 (6 bases). Trimming left V 2 bases short and J 8 bases short, with 13 bases between. Germline V gives CDR1 SGHNT, CDR2 YYREEE (reference sequence). The CDR3 extends over 13 amino acids. CDR3 DNA: TGTGCCAGCAGCTTCAACAGGGTAGGAGGCTACACCTTC. Translation: CASSFNRVGGYTF.